The 8 T cell receptor beta chains reported below all come from one sample, sequenced in a study of T cell repertoires in cytomegalovirus infection. TCRdb reprocessed the reads with MiXCR, giving one entry per CDR3 protein. The data contain around 100,000 distinct CDR3 sequences, 16% of them singletons. Input material: PBMCs. All receptors derive from a human donor in good health (CMV status not recorded). Some clones in this sample may be carry-over from other donors' samples.

The V call is TRBV29-1, the J call TRBJ2-1; TRBD2 agrees at 7 bases. The CDR3 consists of 13 residues. Germline lookup yields CDR1 SQVTM and CDR2 ANQGSEA. With V trimmed by 7 bases and J by 10 bases, 13 bases remained unmatched. The CDR3 sequence is CSGVPAGEREQFF. The CDR3 nucleotides are TGCAGCGGGGTTCCTGCGGGGGAACGGGAGCAGTTCTTC.

With regard to this clonotype: One end of the junction fails to match germline, which may point to a read error. The chain employs TRBV7-7 and TRBJ2-2; D is unclear. Germline V lookup: CDR1 SSHAT, CDR2 FNYEAQ (reference sequence). The CDR3 is made up of 15 amino acids. CDR3 sequence reads: CASSLGRVNTGELFF. CDR3 in DNA: TGTGCTAGCAGCTTAGGAAGGGTCAACACCGGGGAGCTGTTTTTT.

The genes are TRBV7-9 and TRBJ1-4, with D possibly being TRBD1 (5 bases). Trimming removed 2 bases from V and 8 bases from J, with 12 bases in between. Looked up from germline, CDR1 is SEHNR and CDR2 is FQNEAQ (reference sequence). The CDR3 extends over 14 amino acids. This chain's CDR3 is CASSLLSGNEKLFF. As DNA, the CDR3 is TGTGCCAGCAGCTTATTGTCAGGGAACGAAAAACTGTTTTTT.

This rearrangement joins TRBV7-2 to TRBJ1-3; D remains unclear. The CDR3 is 16 residues long. V shed 5 bases and J shed 0 bases, with 14 bases lying between them. Germline assignment: CDR1 SGHTA and CDR2 FQGNSA. Here the CDR3 reads CASSPSRARSGNTIYF. Written as DNA, the CDR3 is TGTGCCAGCAGCCCCAGTCGGGCGCGCTCTGGAAACACCATATATTTT.

The chain employs TRBV10-3 and TRBJ2-3; tentatively, D is TRBD2 (6 bases). This CDR3 comprises 11 residues. Trimming left V 8 bases short and J 5 bases short, with 8 bases between. Germline assignment: CDR1 ENHRY and CDR2 SYGVKD. CDR3 region: CAIAGLDTQYF. The CDR3 DNA sequence: TGTGCCATCGCGGGGTTAGATACGCAGTATTTT.

The chain recombines TRBV7-9 with TRBJ1-1, with TRBD1 matching 7 bases. Germline lookup yields CDR1 SEHNR and CDR2 FQNEAQ (reference sequence). This CDR3 is 13 amino acids long. After removal of 3 bases from V and 8 bases from J, the junction contained 6 bases not matched to a gene. CDR3 residues: CASSFRTGPEAFF. The CDR3, as DNA: TGTGCCAGCAGCTTCAGGACAGGACCCGAAGCTTTCTTT.

V gene TRBV2 combines with J gene TRBJ2-6; D is unclear. Germline V gives CDR1 SNHLY, CDR2 FYNNEI. Trimming took 4 bases from V and 3 from J, leaving 1 base between them. The CDR3 is 12 amino acids. Here the CDR3 DNA reads TGTGCCAGCAGTGTTGGGGCCAACGTCCTGACTTTC. Its protein is CASSVGANVLTF.

This clonotype came up a few times. The chain carries TRBV28 and TRBJ2-1; 11 bases fit TRBD2. J gave up 0 bases and V 6 bases, and 10 bases lay outside the gene matches. CDR3 length: 18 amino acids. Germline V gene lookup returns CDR1 MDHEN and CDR2 SYDVKM. In DNA, the CDR3 is TGTGCCAGCAGCCTTAGCGGGGGGGCTGACCGCTCCTACAATGAGCAGTTCTTC. It encodes CASSLSGGADRSYNEQFF.